This is a list of T cell receptor beta chains from one sample in a study of blood T cell repertoires in COVID-19. The assay was immunoSEQ multiplex PCR, and TCRdb's table has in-frame clones only and misses some. Of some 70,000 clones listed, nearly 80% are singletons. Specimen: peripheral blood. Receptors were obtained from a woman aged 55-70 years with acute or convalescent COVID-19. Each CDR3 is given without its conserved first and last residue.

CDR3 protein | V gene
ASRSYNEQF | TRBV7-9
ASSRGRNTEAF | TRBV2
ASSFPGTEPSPLH | TRBV28
ASSLEDRGQYEQY | TRBV5-1
ASTYRTGELF | TRBV27
ASRGTGTGSGEKLF | TRBV28
ASRKTDTNYGYT | TRBV6-5
ASGLQQGRYTEAF | TRBV12-5
ASSPRGVARTDTQY | TRBV7-2
ASSLRASSGNTIY | TRBV11-1
ASRPYPGGYGYT | TRBV28
ASSYAGQLQETQY | TRBV6-5
ASSLQGADSPLH | TRBV7-9
ASSLTVGAGEAF | TRBV5-1
ASSETGVYTEAF | TRBV25-1
ASSLNGPYNEQF | TRBV7-2
ASSTPPGGYGYT | TRBV2
ASSLSWTDYEQY | TRBV27
SAGEGSYGYT | TRBV29-1
AWRPTGPTGELF | TRBV30
ASSQAQGLGNTEAF | TRBV4-1
ASSGRTGGTDTQY | TRBV2
ASSLGGVGQPQH | TRBV5-4
ASSPKRNQPQH | TRBV18
ASSSPERHRQLGDTQY | TRBV7-2
ASSLDLEQF | TRBV12-3/TRBV12-4
ATSRGAAGEGEQY | TRBV15
ASGGQNYEQY | TRBV19
ASSVGEAYGYT | TRBV19
ASSLSPGQGAYGYT | TRBV7-2
ASSLRGLGTDTQY | TRBV5-1
ASSPRDFAYEQY | TRBV5-1
ASGSGGRADTQY | TRBV9
ASSLETGSDTQY | TRBV5-1
ASSRDRLGEKLF | TRBV6-5
ASSVFGGLPLTGYT | TRBV9
ASSWSLRGGPETQY | TRBV7-9
ATSREQGNYGYT | TRBV15
ASRPFTGGTNYGYT | TRBV19
AWNLGTAGGYGYT | TRBV30
ASSLESGDVETQY | TRBV5-6
ASSQDSRTGGRLNEKLF | TRBV4-1
ASSFGGYTEAF | TRBV12-3/TRBV12-4
SAGVRF | TRBV20-1
ASSPGIGGYEQY | TRBV7-7
ASSSALGGGTEAF | TRBV5-4
SARISDREY | TRBV20-1
ASSLAPPTGTGELF | TRBV5-1
ASSIGTGDNEQF | TRBV19
ASSGTGGSRETQY | TRBV5-4
AISENFYEQY | TRBV10-3
ASSLFAGEQY | TRBV7-9
ASTRGQGNTEAF | TRBV5-1
SASPGTGDTDTQY | TRBV20-1
ASSQSAGQGNEKLF | TRBV4-2
ASSQGGSSYNSPLH | TRBV14
ASGLIQDGYT | TRBV5-6
AWTPLKGAGYT | TRBV30